This T cell receptor (beta chain) is from a study of T cell responses to AZD1222 COVID-19 vaccine. Generated by immunoSEQ multiplex PCR, the TCRdb table keeps only in-frame clones and is missing some. The sample consists of some 81,000 clones, 86% of them appearing once. J was trimmed by 3 bases and V by 3 bases; bases with no gene match: 4. Germline-derived CDR1 and CDR2 are GTSNPN and SVGIG (reference sequence). CDR3 length: 14 amino acids. The rearrangement links TRBV30 to TRBJ2-2; TRBD1 aligns across 7 bases. This specimen was peripheral blood, taken 28 days after the second AZD1222 dose. This clonotype originated in an adult who received the AZD1222 COVID-19 vaccine. The CDR3 bases are TGTGCCTGGAGCTCGGGACAGTACACCGGGGAGCTGTTTTTT. Translated: CAWSSGQYTGELFF.